Listed below are T cell receptor beta chains from one sample, sequenced in a study of vaccination and CD4 T cells after COVID-19. No antigens are known for them. TCRdb fed the PCR reads into MiXCR, producing one record per CDR3 protein. This sample has more than 15,000 distinct CDR3 sequences, with 45% to 65% found just once. Material: CD4+ T cells from blood, cultured in vitro. The source is a human donor who had recovered from COVID-19. Both conserved end residues are part of each CDR3. D genes are given only for firm matches. Expanded clones get a size class; other rows say once, few or many, or leave the size out.

V: TRBV7-6; D: .; size: few; J: TRBJ2-2; DNA: TGTGCCAGCAGCCGACTTACGGTTGGGGAGCTGTTTTTT; CDR3: CASSRLTVGELFF
V: TRBV20-1; D: .; size: .; J: TRBJ2-3; DNA: TGCAGTGCCGGGGACGACCAAGATACGCAGTATTTT; CDR3: CSAGDDQDTQYF
V: TRBV12-3/TRBV12-4; D: .; size: .; J: TRBJ1-2; DNA: TGTGCCAGCAGTACCCGACAGCTTATCTATGGCTACACCTTC; CDR3: CASSTRQLIYGYTF
V: TRBV20-1; D: TRBD1; size: .; J: TRBJ1-2; DNA: TGCAGTGCTAGAGACCTGAAACAGGGGGTTGGCCGCGGCTACACCTTC; CDR3: CSARDLKQGVGRGYTF
V: TRBV6-1; D: .; size: .; J: TRBJ2-1; DNA: TGTGCCAGCACCCTGGGGGGCGGAGAGCAGTTCTTC; CDR3: CASTLGGGEQFF
V: TRBV21-1; D: .; size: .; J: TRBJ2-7; DNA: TGTGCCAGCAGCAAGGCAGGACAGTTTTGGGAGCAGTACTTC; CDR3: CASSKAGQFWEQYF
V: TRBV19; D: .; size: .; J: TRBJ2-7; DNA: TGTGCCAGCCGGCGGAGACATCCAGACTACGAGCAGTACTTC; CDR3: CASRRRHPDYEQYF
V: TRBV7-8; D: .; size: .; J: TRBJ1-5; DNA: TGTGCCAGCAGCTTAGGGGTGCGGGGATCATACCAGCCCCAGCATTTT; CDR3: CASSLGVRGSYQPQHF
V: TRBV6-5; D: .; size: .; J: TRBJ1-1; DNA: TGTGCCAGCAGTTTTACCCCGGGAGGGAACACTGAAGCTTTCTTT; CDR3: CASSFTPGGNTEAFF
V: TRBV7-8; D: .; size: .; J: TRBJ2-5; DNA: TGTGCCAGCAGCTTATCAGGGGGGCCTTTCGGGGAGACCCAGTACTTC; CDR3: CASSLSGGPFGETQYF
V: TRBV2; D: TRBD2; size: few; J: TRBJ2-7; DNA: TGTGCCAGCAGTGGTGGACTAGCGGGGGGGCAGGAGCAGTACTTC; CDR3: CASSGGLAGGQEQYF
V: TRBV7-2; D: .; size: few; J: TRBJ2-5; DNA: TGTGCCAGCAGCTTTAATGCAGGGCAAGAGACCCAGTACTTC; CDR3: CASSFNAGQETQYF
V: TRBV20-1; D: TRBD1; size: few; J: TRBJ1-2; DNA: TGCAGTGCTACCCCGGGACAGGGGGCGGGTGGCTACACCTTC; CDR3: CSATPGQGAGGYTF
V: TRBV6-1; D: .; size: .; J: TRBJ1-1; DNA: TGTGCCATCCACAGGGTAGACACTGAAGCTTTCTTT; CDR3: CAIHRVDTEAFF
V: TRBV6-1; D: .; size: .; J: TRBJ1-2; DNA: TGTGCCAGCAGTGAAGATCATCTTTCGGGCAGGGCTGGCTACACCTTC; CDR3: CASSEDHLSGRAGYTF
V: TRBV2; D: .; size: .; J: TRBJ2-4; DNA: TGTGCCAGCAGTGGGTATGGGTTAGACATTCAGTACTTC; CDR3: CASSGYGLDIQYF
V: TRBV29-1; D: .; size: .; J: TRBJ2-6; DNA: TGCAGCGTTAGAGACAGCTCTGGGGCCAACGTCCTGACTTTC; CDR3: CSVRDSSGANVLTF
V: TRBV19; D: .; size: .; J: TRBJ2-2; DNA: TGTGCCAGTAGTATCGCAGGGTACGGGGAGCTGTTTTTT; CDR3: CASSIAGYGELFF
V: TRBV20-1; D: .; size: .; J: TRBJ2-7; DNA: TGCAGTGCTAGAGATCTGTACGTGGGAGCGACCTACGAGCAGTACTTC; CDR3: CSARDLYVGATYEQYF
V: TRBV15; D: TRBD1; size: .; J: TRBJ2-5; DNA: TGTGCCACCAGCAGGGGGGACAGGGAAGAGACCCAGTACTTC; CDR3: CATSRGDREETQYF
V: TRBV7-9; D: .; size: few; J: TRBJ2-5; DNA: TGTGCCAGCAGCTTCTGGGGGGCGTCGCAAGAGACCCAGTACTTC; CDR3: CASSFWGASQETQYF
V: TRBV30; D: .; size: .; J: TRBJ2-7; DNA: TGTGCCTGGAGTGTACGGTCCAGGGTGAGCTCCTACGAGCAGTACTTC; CDR3: CAWSVRSRVSSYEQYF
V: TRBV4-3; D: TRBD1; size: .; J: TRBJ1-2; DNA: TGCGCCAGCAGCCAAGATATCGACAGGGGTGACTATGGCTACACCTTC; CDR3: CASSQDIDRGDYGYTF
V: TRBV20-1; D: .; size: few; J: TRBJ2-2; DNA: TGCAGTGCTCCGGGTCCGACCGGCACCGGGGAGCTGTTTTTT; CDR3: CSAPGPTGTGELFF
V: TRBV20-1; D: TRBD1; size: few; J: TRBJ1-2; DNA: TGCAGTGCTGGAACCGCGGACAGGGCCAAAATTAACACCTTC; CDR3: CSAGTADRAKINTF
V: TRBV20-1; D: .; size: few; J: TRBJ1-2; DNA: TGCAGTGCTACGGAAAACTATGGCTACACCTTC; CDR3: CSATENYGYTF
V: TRBV4-1; D: TRBD1; size: .; J: TRBJ2-2; DNA: TGCGCCAGCAGCCAAGATGACAGGGGCACCGGGGAGCTGTTTTTT; CDR3: CASSQDDRGTGELFF
V: TRBV19; D: .; size: .; J: TRBJ1-1; DNA: TGTGCCAGTACCATGGTACAGGGTATGACTGAAGCTTTCTTT; CDR3: CASTMVQGMTEAFF
V: TRBV20-1; D: .; size: few; J: TRBJ2-7; DNA: TGCAGTGCTAGCCTTGCCCACGGGGGTTGGGAGCAGTACTTC; CDR3: CSASLAHGGWEQYF
V: TRBV7-8; D: .; size: .; J: TRBJ2-7; DNA: TGTGCCAGCAGCCAAGTTTACGAGCAGTACTTC; CDR3: CASSQVYEQYF
V: TRBV7-9; D: TRBD1; size: .; J: TRBJ1-3; DNA: TGTGCCAGCAGCACGACAGGGGTTTCTGGAAACACCATATATTTT; CDR3: CASSTTGVSGNTIYF
V: TRBV7-9; D: .; size: .; J: TRBJ2-7; DNA: TGTGCCAGCAGCTTTCCGGCGGCAGGGGTAGTCTACGAGCAGTACTTC; CDR3: CASSFPAAGVVYEQYF
V: TRBV30; D: .; size: .; J: TRBJ1-5; DNA: TGTGCCTGGAGTTTGACAGAGAATCAGCCCCAGCATTTT; CDR3: CAWSLTENQPQHF
V: TRBV5-1; D: .; size: .; J: TRBJ2-5; DNA: TGCGCCAGCTCTTCGCGGGGTTCGGGAGAGACCCAGTACTTC; CDR3: CASSSRGSGETQYF
V: TRBV5-1; D: TRBD2; size: .; J: TRBJ2-3; DNA: TGCGCCAGCAGCCAAGGACTAGCGGCCAGCACAGATACGCAGTATTTT; CDR3: CASSQGLAASTDTQYF
V: TRBV6-2/TRBV6-3; D: TRBD1; size: .; J: TRBJ2-2; DNA: TGTGCCAGCAACTCCCACAGGGGTTGGACCGGGGAGCTGTTTTTT; CDR3: CASNSHRGWTGELFF
V: TRBV7-8; D: .; size: .; J: TRBJ2-7; DNA: TGTGCCAGCAGCTTAGCCGGGGTACGGTACGAGCAGTACTTC; CDR3: CASSLAGVRYEQYF
V: TRBV28; D: .; size: .; J: TRBJ1-5; DNA: TGTGCCAGCAGTTCGTTAAACGGATATACGGCGCCCCAGCATTTT; CDR3: CASSSLNGYTAPQHF
V: TRBV6-1; D: .; size: .; J: TRBJ2-3; DNA: TGTGCCAGCAGTGAACAGGTCCTGGGACTCGCAGATACGCAGTATTTT; CDR3: CASSEQVLGLADTQYF